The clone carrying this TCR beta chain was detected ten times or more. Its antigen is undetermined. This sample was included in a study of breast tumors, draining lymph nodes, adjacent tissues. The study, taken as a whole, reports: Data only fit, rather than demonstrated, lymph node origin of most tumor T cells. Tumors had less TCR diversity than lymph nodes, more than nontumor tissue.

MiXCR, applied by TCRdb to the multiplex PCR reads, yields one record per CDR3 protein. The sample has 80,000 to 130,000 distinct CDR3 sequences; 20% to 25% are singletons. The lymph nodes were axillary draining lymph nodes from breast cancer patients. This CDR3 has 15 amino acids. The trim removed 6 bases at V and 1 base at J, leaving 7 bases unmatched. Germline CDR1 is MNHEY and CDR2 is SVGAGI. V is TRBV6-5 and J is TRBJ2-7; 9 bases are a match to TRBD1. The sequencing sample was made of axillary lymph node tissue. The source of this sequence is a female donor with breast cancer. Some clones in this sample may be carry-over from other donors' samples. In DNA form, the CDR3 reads TGTGCCAGCAGGACCGACAGGGGGTCTTCCTACGAGCAGTACTTC. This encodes CASRTDRGSSYEQYF.